This passage covers 17 T cell receptor beta chains from one sample sequenced in a study of blood T cell repertoires in COVID-19. Sequenced by immunoSEQ multiplex PCR; TCRdb stores in-frame clones only, minus some. The sample includes 250,000 to 300,000 clones, around 86% seen only once; the top ten take approximately 0.85%. Sequenced sample: peripheral blood. Receptors were obtained from a woman between 35 and 50 years old who had recovered from COVID-19.

The chain recombines TRBV12-3 or TRBV12-4 with TRBJ1-2; D uncertain. Deletions cut 5 bases from V and 1 base from J, with 8 bases between. This CDR3 region has 13 residues. The CDR3 DNA reads as TGTGCCAGCAGTCCAGGTGTTAACTATGGCTACACCTTC. It translates to CASSPGVNYGYTF.

The rearrangement links TRBV19 to TRBJ2-7; 11 bases align to TRBD2. Germline V gives CDR1 LNHDA, CDR2 SQIVND (reference sequence). The CDR3 length is 16 residues. V was clipped by 5 bases and J by 7 bases; unmatched bases: 13. This chain's CDR3 is CASSPREVSGRGEQYF. The CDR3 region has the DNA TGTGCCAGTAGTCCCAGAGAGGTTAGCGGGAGGGGTGAGCAGTACTTC. Together with reference TRBV19 and TRBJ2-7, the CDR3 gives the full variable domain: DGGITQSPKYLFRKEGQNVTLSCEQNLNHDAMYWYRQDPGQGLRLIYYSQIVNDFQKGDIAEGYSVSREKKESFPLTVTSAQKNPTAFYLCASSPREVSGRGEQYFGPGTRLTVT.

The chain joins TRBV10-1 to TRBJ2-3; 9 bases agree with TRBD2. V was clipped by 0 bases and J by 6 bases; unmatched bases: 7. This CDR3 region has 16 residues. Looked up from germline, CDR1 is WNHNN and CDR2 is SYGVQD (reference sequence). CDR3 loop: CASSESLREGEDTQYF. For the CDR3, the DNA is TGCGCCAGCAGTGAGTCGTTGCGGGAGGGTGAGGATACGCAGTATTTT.

V gene TRBV11-2 combines with J gene TRBJ1-1; no firm D call. Germline CDR1 reads SGHAT; CDR2 reads FQNNGV. There are 13 residues in the CDR3. The V end lost 2 bases, the J end lost 2 bases, and 6 bases lay between the germline ends. The CDR3 DNA is TGTGCCAGCAGCTTAAAGAGAAACACTGAAGCTTTCTTT. This encodes CASSLKRNTEAFF.

This chain connects TRBV6-5 to TRBJ2-7; TRBD1 is a possible D gene (6 bases). In germline, CDR1 is MNHEY, CDR2 SVGAGI. Trimming left V 6 bases short and J 8 bases short, with 17 bases between. The CDR3 length is 13 residues. The CDR3 nucleotides read TGTGCCAGCAGCCCCGACAGGCTTTCCAAGCAGTACTTC. Translated: CASSPDRLSKQYF.

This rearrangement joins TRBV30 to TRBJ1-4; 7 bases are shared with TRBD1. The germline gives CDR1 GTSNPN, CDR2 SVGIG (reference sequence). The CDR3 has 12 amino acids. The CDR3 is CAQGVGNEKLFF. As DNA, the CDR3 is TGTGCGCAGGGGGTTGGTAATGAAAAACTGTTTTTT.

The chain carries TRBV2 and TRBJ1-2, with TRBD1 matching over 7 bases. CDR1 and CDR2 (germline): SNHLY, FYNNEI. V lost 7 bases, J lost 4 bases, and 12 bases stayed unmatched. This CDR3 has 15 residues. CDR3 sequence: CASTGDREASYGYTF. The CDR3 DNA follows: TGTGCCAGCACCGGTGACAGGGAGGCCAGCTATGGCTACACCTTC.

Remarks on this clone: The sample has other DNA sequences that encode this CDR3 too. The rearrangement joins TRBV3-1 (or the pseudogene TRBV3-2) to TRBJ2-1; no reliable D call. Germline V gene lookup returns CDR1 LGHDT and CDR2 YNNKEL (reference sequence). The CDR3 sequence is 15 residues long. V was clipped by 4 bases and J by 0 bases, with 10 bases between them. Here the CDR3 reads CASSPSASSYNEQFF. CDR3 coding DNA: TGTGCCAGCAGCCCAAGCGCCAGCTCCTACAATGAGCAGTTCTTC.

The rearrangement uses TRBV29-1 and TRBJ1-2; TRBD1 is a possible D gene (5 bases). Trimming took 3 bases from V and 2 from J, leaving 7 bases between them. Germline CDR1 SQVTM, CDR2 ANQGSEA. The CDR3 totals 12 residues. CDR3 DNA: TGCAGCGTTGAGCGGGGGAACTATGGCTACACCTTC. It codes for CSVERGNYGYTF. The variable domain in full, completed from reference TRBV29-1 and TRBJ1-2, reads SAVISQKPSRDICQRGTSLTIQCQVDSQVTMMFWYRQQPGQSLTLIATANQGSEATYESGFVIDKFPISRPNLTFSTLTVSNMSPEDSSIYLCSVERGNYGYTFGSGTRLTVV.

The chain combines TRBV28 with TRBJ1-5; TRBD1 matches 8 bases. Germline CDR1 is MDHEN and CDR2 is SYDVKM. Losses at the gene ends were 1 base for V and 8 bases for J; bases not matched to a gene: 7. The CDR3 has 15 amino acids. In DNA, the CDR3 is TGTGCCAGCAGTTTATACAGGGGGAAGGTCGAGCCCCAGCATTTT. Translating gives CASSLYRGKVEPQHF.

The chain is built from TRBV6-4 and TRBJ2-1, with TRBD2 identical over 7 bases. The germline gives CDR1 MRHNA, CDR2 SNTAGT. With 3 bases clipped from V and 3 bases from J, the junction kept 5 bases outside the gene matches. The CDR3 extends over 15 amino acids. CDR3: CASSEEGGVYNEQFF. The DNA of the CDR3 is TGTGCCAGCAGTGAGGAGGGAGGGGTCTACAATGAGCAGTTCTTC.

This sequence joins TRBV7-3 and TRBJ1-6; 7 nucleotides agree with TRBD1. Looked up from germline, CDR1 is SGHTA and CDR2 is FQGTGA. The junction had 9 bases not matched to a gene; V was cut back by 6 bases and J by 10 bases. CDR3 length: 14 residues. The CDR3 DNA reads as TGTGCCAGCAGTAAGGGGACAGAGGCCTCACCCCTCCACTTT. Its protein is CASSKGTEASPLHF.

Here the CDR3 reads CASSGGCLPPGPDTQYF. DNA for the CDR3: TGCGCCAGCAGTGGAGGCTGCCTACCACCCGGCCCAGATACGCAGTATTTT. The rearrangement links TRBV10-1 to TRBJ2-3; D gene ambiguous. The V gene lost 4 bases and the J gene lost 4 bases, with 21 bases spanning the gap. Per germline, CDR1 WNHNN and CDR2 SYGVQD (reference sequence). The CDR3 covers 17 residues.

The rearrangement links TRBV5-3 to TRBJ2-5; tentatively, D is TRBD2 (6 bases). TRBV5-3 is an ORF, and what it does is uncertain. This CDR3 has 19 amino acids. The V end lost 0 bases, the J end lost 8 bases, and 29 bases lay between the germline ends. The CDR3 nucleotides read TGTGCCAGAAGCTTGGCGAGTACTGCGGGACGCACCAAGAGATTAACCCAGTACTTC. Its translation is CARSLASTAGRTKRLTQYF.

This clone was found once. This rearrangement joins TRBV1 to TRBJ2-7; the listed D gene, TRBD1, was not tested against the DNA. TRBV1 is termed a pseudogene. This CDR3 comprises 15 residues. CDR3 protein: CTSSLAVSRVDEQYF. CDR3 in DNA: TGCACCAGCAGCCTTGCGGTTTCCAGGGTCGACGAGCAGTACTTC.

This clone was seen a handful of times. J is TRBJ1-1 and V is TRBV30; D is uncertain. Germline V lookup: CDR1 GTSNPN, CDR2 SVGIG (reference sequence). V gave up 5 bases and J gave up 0 bases, with 13 bases separating them. CDR3 length: 14 amino acids. The DNA for the CDR3 is TGTGCCTGGTGGACTGGAGAGGTGAACACTGAAGCTTTCTTT. Encoded protein: CAWWTGEVNTEAFF.

The V and J genes are TRBV11-2 and TRBJ2-7, with TRBD2 identical over 9 bases. V lost 1 base, J lost 5 bases, and 6 bases stayed unmatched. CDR1 is SGHAT and CDR2 is FQNNGV in the germline V gene. This CDR3 has 15 amino acids. The CDR3 region has the DNA TGTGCCAGCAGCTTAGGGTTAGCGGGAGTGGACGAGCAGTACTTC. Residues: CASSLGLAGVDEQYF.